This TCR beta chain emerged from a study of T-cell memory formation after mild COVID-19. V was pared by 5 bases and J by 0 bases, with 5 bases of the junction left unmatched. There are 14 residues in the CDR3. In germline, CDR1 is GTSNPN, CDR2 SVGIG (reference sequence). 5'RACE with constant-segment primers built TCRalpha and TCRbeta cDNA libraries with UMIs. TCRdb re-derived calls from the 5' RACE reads in MiXCR, one entry per CDR3 protein. This sample has 60,000 to 65,000 distinct CDR3 sequences, with about a tenth found just once. Study-wide results and caveats: Clones that shrank (day 15 to 85) were balanced CD4/CD8, whereas later expanders leaned CD4+. The study found contracting CD4+ clones mainly in CM and EM and contracting CD8+ clones in EMRA.

This clonotype occurred a few times. Its antigen is unknown. The genes are TRBV30 and TRBJ2-3, with TRBD1 matching 7 bases. The receptor was derived from a young man who had mild COVID-19 (a few samples of this study predate the infection). Cell type and time point are not known. Sequencing was done on a sample of PBMCs or a T cell subset sorted from them (not recorded which). The DNA for the CDR3 is TGTGCCTGGGGGGACAGTCCGAGCACAGATACGCAGTATTTT. Translated: CAWGDSPSTDTQYF.